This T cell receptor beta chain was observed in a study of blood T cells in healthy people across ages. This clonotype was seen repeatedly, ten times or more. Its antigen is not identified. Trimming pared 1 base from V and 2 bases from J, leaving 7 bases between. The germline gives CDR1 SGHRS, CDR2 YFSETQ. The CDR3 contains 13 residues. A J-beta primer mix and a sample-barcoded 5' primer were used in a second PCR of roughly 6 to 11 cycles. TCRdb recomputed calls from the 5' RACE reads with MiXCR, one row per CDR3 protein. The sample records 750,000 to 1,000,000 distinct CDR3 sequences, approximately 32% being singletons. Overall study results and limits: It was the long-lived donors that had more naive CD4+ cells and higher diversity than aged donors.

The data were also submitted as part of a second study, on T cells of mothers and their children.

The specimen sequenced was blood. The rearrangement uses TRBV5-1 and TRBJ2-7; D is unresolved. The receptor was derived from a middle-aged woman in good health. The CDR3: CASSLPRPYEQYF. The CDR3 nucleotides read TGCGCCAGCAGCTTGCCAAGACCCTACGAGCAGTACTTC.